The 14 T cell receptor beta chains below all came from one sample that was sequenced in a study of blood T cell repertoires in COVID-19. Generated by immunoSEQ multiplex PCR, the TCRdb table keeps only in-frame clones and is missing some. This table holds around 400,000 clones, about 89% found once. The sequencing input was peripheral blood. The receptors derive from a middle-aged man with acute or convalescent COVID-19.

V and J are TRBV27 and TRBJ1-1; 9 nucleotides match TRBD1. The CDR3 consists of 16 residues. From germline, CDR1 is MNHEY and CDR2 SMNVEV (reference sequence). Trimming at V came to 5 bases and at J to 2 bases, leaving 9 bases not matched to a gene. The CDR3 sequence is CASSLNGQGSNTEAFF. The CDR3 DNA is TGTGCCAGCAGTCTGAATGGACAGGGGTCTAACACTGAAGCTTTCTTT.

This chain connects TRBV3-1 (or the pseudogene TRBV3-2) to TRBJ2-1; 11 nucleotides match TRBD2. The germline gives CDR1 LGHDT, CDR2 YNNKEL (reference sequence). CDR3 size: 20 residues. V shed 0 bases and J 7 bases; nucleotides not matched to a gene: 17. CDR3 in DNA: TGTGCCAGCAGCCAAGAAATCTTTAGCGGGGGGGCCCAGCCTGGTAATGAGCAGTTCTTC. Its translation: CASSQEIFSGGAQPGNEQFF.

The J gene is TRBJ2-3, the V gene TRBV7-9, with 7 positions matching TRBD2. The CDR3 totals 14 residues. The J segment lost 0 bases and the V segment lost 3 bases, leaving 0 bases of the junction unmatched. Germline CDR1 and CDR2: SEHNR and FQNEAQ (reference sequence). The CDR3, as DNA: TGTGCCAGCAGCTTCGGGGGGAGCACAGATACGCAGTATTTT. Translated: CASSFGGSTDTQYF.

The chain links TRBV5-1 to TRBJ1-1; D gene unclear. The CDR3 consists of 14 residues. Germline assignment: CDR1 SGHRS and CDR2 YFSETQ. Trimming shortened V by 3 bases and J by 7 bases, and 16 bases separated the two germline ends. The CDR3 reads CASSSLPGEGEAFF. The CDR3 region has the DNA TGCGCCAGCAGCTCCTTACCCGGGGAGGGTGAAGCTTTCTTT.

The V gene is TRBV7-9, the J gene TRBJ1-1; possibly TRBD1 for D (5 bases). Trimming left V 1 base short and J 1 base short, with 7 bases between. Germline V gene lookup returns CDR1 SEHNR and CDR2 FQNEAQ (reference sequence). This CDR3 spans 14 amino acids. CDR3 in DNA: TGTGCCAGCAGCTTAGTCACAGGGAACACTGAAGCTTTCTTT. Its translation: CASSLVTGNTEAFF.

The chain is built from TRBV13 and TRBJ2-5; 12 nucleotides agree with TRBD2. The V gene end was trimmed by 1 base and the J gene end by 2 bases; junction bases not matched to a gene: 11. Germline V gives CDR1 PRHDT, CDR2 FYEKMQ (reference sequence). CDR3 length: 19 amino acids. The CDR3 bases are TGTGCCAGCAGCTTAGACCCGGGACTAGCGGGCGGGACTCAAGAGACCCAGTACTTC. Residues: CASSLDPGLAGGTQETQYF.

J is TRBJ2-7 and V is TRBV19; TRBD1 agrees at 9 bases. Trimming took 3 bases from V and 2 from J; bases not matched to a gene: 8. CDR1 is LNHDA, CDR2 SQIVND, per germline (reference sequence). The CDR3 has 16 residues. The CDR3 sequence is CASSINSGTGTYEQYF. In nucleotides, the CDR3 is TGTGCCAGTAGTATTAATTCCGGGACAGGGACCTACGAGCAGTACTTC.

The V and J genes are TRBV20-1 and TRBJ2-7; 8 positions agree with TRBD1. Trimming cost V 3 bases and J 2 bases; bases outside gene matches: 9. CDR3 length: 15 amino acids. In germline, CDR1 is DFQATT, CDR2 SNEGSKA (reference sequence). CDR3 protein: CSASPPRQGTYEQYF. CDR3 DNA: TGCAGTGCTAGTCCCCCCCGACAGGGGACCTACGAGCAGTACTTC.

The chain links TRBV9 to TRBJ1-4; the D gene is possibly TRBD1 (6 bases). V was cut by 2 bases and J by 3 bases, with 11 bases left in between. Germline CDR1 reads SGDLS; CDR2 reads YYNGEE. The CDR3 contains 15 residues. Here the CDR3 reads CASSVTGHANEKLFF. DNA for the CDR3: TGTGCCAGCAGCGTTACAGGGCACGCTAATGAAAAACTGTTTTTT.

The chain carries TRBV7-2 and TRBJ2-3; D is ambiguous. The CDR3 runs 13 residues. The V gene's germline CDR1 is SGHTA and CDR2 FQGNSA. The V end was cut by 3 bases, the J end by 2 bases, with 6 bases between. CDR3 loop: CASSFQLTDTQYF. The CDR3 nucleotides are TGTGCCAGCAGCTTCCAACTCACAGATACGCAGTATTTT.

V gene TRBV2 combines with J gene TRBJ2-3, with D tentatively TRBD2 (6 bases). V was shortened by 6 bases and J by 2 bases, with 21 bases between the two germline ends. There are 17 residues in the CDR3. Per the germline V gene, CDR1 is SNHLY and CDR2 is FYNNEI. As DNA, the CDR3 is TGTGCCAGCAGCGATACGACTTTGCGGGGAGACACAGATACGCAGTATTTT. Its protein is CASSDTTLRGDTDTQYF.

Only a few counts were recorded for this clone. The J gene is TRBJ2-3, the V gene TRBV28, with D tentatively TRBD2 (6 bases). Germline assignment: CDR1 MDHEN and CDR2 SYDVKM. The CDR3 loop spans 13 amino acids. The V and J ends lost 8 bases and 0 bases respectively, with 9 bases between them. The chain's CDR3 is CASRDWSTDTQYF. The CDR3 DNA follows: TGTGCCAGCCGGGACTGGAGCACAGATACGCAGTATTTT.

The chain couples TRBV7-2 to TRBJ2-1; no clear D gene. From germline, CDR1 is SGHTA and CDR2 FQGNSA. The CDR3 totals 16 residues. V lost 1 base and J 7 bases, leaving 17 bases between the germline ends. CDR3 coding DNA: TGTGCCAGCAGCTTAGGGGCGTTTGCAGGTGAGAATGAGCAGTTCTTC. Amino acid sequence: CASSLGAFAGENEQFF.

This clone has ten or more counts. The chain has TRBV6-5 and TRBJ1-1; 7 bases line up with TRBD1. CDR3 length equals 14 residues. CDR1 and CDR2 from the germline V gene are MNHEY and SVGAGI. Trimming took 6 bases from V and 4 from J; bases not matched to a gene: 8. This CDR3 is CASRVRGSGTEAFF. CDR3 bases: TGTGCCAGCAGGGTCAGGGGGTCGGGCACTGAAGCTTTCTTT.